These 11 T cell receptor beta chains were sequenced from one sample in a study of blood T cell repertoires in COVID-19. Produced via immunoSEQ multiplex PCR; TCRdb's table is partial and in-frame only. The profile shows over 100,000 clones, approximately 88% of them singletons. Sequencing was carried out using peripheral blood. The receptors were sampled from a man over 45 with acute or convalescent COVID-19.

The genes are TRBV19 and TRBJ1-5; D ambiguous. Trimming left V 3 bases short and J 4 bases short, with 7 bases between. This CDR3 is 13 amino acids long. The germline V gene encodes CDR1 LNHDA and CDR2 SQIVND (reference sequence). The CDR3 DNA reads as TGTGCCAGTAGTATTTCTTCTAATCAGCCCCAGCATTTT. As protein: CASSISSNQPQHF.

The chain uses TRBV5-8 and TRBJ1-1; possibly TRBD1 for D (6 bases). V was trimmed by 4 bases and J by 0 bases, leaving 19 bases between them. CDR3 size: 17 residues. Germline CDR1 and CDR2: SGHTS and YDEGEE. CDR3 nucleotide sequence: TGTGCCAGCAGCCACGGGGGGGGCCGACACGTGAACACTGAAGCTTTCTTT. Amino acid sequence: CASSHGGGRHVNTEAFF.

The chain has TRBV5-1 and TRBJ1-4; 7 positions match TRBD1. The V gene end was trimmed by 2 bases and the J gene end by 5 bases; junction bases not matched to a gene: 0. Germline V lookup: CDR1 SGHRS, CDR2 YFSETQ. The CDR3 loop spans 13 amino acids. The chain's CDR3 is CASSFRGNEKLFF. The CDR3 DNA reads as TGCGCCAGCAGCTTCAGGGGGAATGAAAAACTGTTTTTT.

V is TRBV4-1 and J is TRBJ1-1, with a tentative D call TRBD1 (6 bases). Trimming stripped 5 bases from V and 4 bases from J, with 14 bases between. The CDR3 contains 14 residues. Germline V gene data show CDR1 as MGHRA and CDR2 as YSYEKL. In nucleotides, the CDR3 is TGCGCCAGCAGCGAACAGGGATGGAGCACTGAAGCTTTCTTT. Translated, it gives CASSEQGWSTEAFF.

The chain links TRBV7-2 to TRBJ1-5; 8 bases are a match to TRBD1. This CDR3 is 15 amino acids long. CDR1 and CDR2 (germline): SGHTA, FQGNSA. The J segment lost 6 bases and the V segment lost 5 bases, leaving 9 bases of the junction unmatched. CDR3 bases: TGTGCCAGCAGCAAAGCGCAGGGGGCGGGTCAGCCCCAGCATTTT. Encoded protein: CASSKAQGAGQPQHF.

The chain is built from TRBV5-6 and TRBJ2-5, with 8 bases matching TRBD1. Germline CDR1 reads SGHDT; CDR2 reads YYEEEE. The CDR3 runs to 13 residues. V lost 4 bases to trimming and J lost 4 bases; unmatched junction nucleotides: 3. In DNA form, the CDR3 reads TGTGCCAGCAGCATACAGGGGGGAGAGACCCAGTACTTC. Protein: CASSIQGGETQYF.

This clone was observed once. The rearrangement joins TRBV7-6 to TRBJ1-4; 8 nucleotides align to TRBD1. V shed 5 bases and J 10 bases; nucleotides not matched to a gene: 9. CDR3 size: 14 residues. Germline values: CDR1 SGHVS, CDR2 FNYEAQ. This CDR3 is CASSLQDRDGKLFF. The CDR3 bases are TGTGCCAGCAGCCTCCAGGACAGGGATGGAAAACTGTTTTTT.

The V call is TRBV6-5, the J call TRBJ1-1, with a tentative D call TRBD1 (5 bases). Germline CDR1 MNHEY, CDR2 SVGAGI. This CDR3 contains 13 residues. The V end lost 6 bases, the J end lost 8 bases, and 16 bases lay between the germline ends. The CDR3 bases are TGTGCCAGCAGCCCCACCCAGGGCTTAGAAGCTTTCTTT. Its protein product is CASSPTQGLEAFF.

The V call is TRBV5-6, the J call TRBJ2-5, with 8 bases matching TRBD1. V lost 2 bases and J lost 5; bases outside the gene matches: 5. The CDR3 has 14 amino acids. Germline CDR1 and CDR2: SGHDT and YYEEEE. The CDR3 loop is CASSFQGAEETQYF. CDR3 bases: TGTGCCAGCAGCTTTCAGGGGGCGGAGGAGACCCAGTACTTC.

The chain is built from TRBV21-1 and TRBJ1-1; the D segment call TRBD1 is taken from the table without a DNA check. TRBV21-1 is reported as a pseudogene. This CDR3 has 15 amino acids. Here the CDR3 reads CASSKVTGNNTEAFF. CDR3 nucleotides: TGTGCCAGCAGCAAAGTAACAGGGAACAACACTGAAGCTTTCTTT.

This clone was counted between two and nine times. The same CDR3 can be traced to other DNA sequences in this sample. The CDR3 DNA reads TGTGCCAGCAGTTACTCTCCCCAGGGAGGCTACGAGCAGTACTTC. Translating gives CASSYSPQGGYEQYF. The chain uses TRBV6-5 and TRBJ2-7; the D gene is possibly TRBD2 (6 bases). Between the trimmed V and J ends, which lost 0 bases and 3 bases, there was a span of 12 bases. The CDR3 contains 15 residues. Per germline, CDR1 MNHEY and CDR2 SVGAGI.